This T cell receptor beta chain was observed in a study of control samples from healthy donors and cancer patients (dated by TCRdb to the early 2020s). This clone was observed a single time. The clone's antigen remains unknown. No clone much larger than this one lies a single base away; base qualities are absent. V is clipped by 7 bases and J by 5 bases, and the sequence between their germline boundaries is 18 bases long. Reading from cysteine to phenylalanine, the CDR3 counts 14 amino acids. Only the CDR3 DNA stays, 42 bases, in frame from base 1. CDR1 and CDR2 were assigned from the germline V gene as MNHEY and SVGAGI. Libraries were made using the immunoSEQ multiplex PCR assay. Here the immuneACCESS table is served through TCRdb, limited to in-frame sequences with V and J called. Missing clones are a known gap in these copies; in checked studies unresolved V genes cover under half, and the rest lacks a known reason. The sample includes over 50,000 clones, with approximately 85% observed a single time. The ten most abundant clones make up 3.5% to 4.5% of the sample.

Here the chain combines TRBV6-5 and TRBJ2-7; the D gene assignment is ambiguous. The specimen was blood. The TCR originated in a man between 50 and 59 years old in good health. The CDR3 protein sequence reads: CASTPRPDFHEQYF. The DNA sequence is as follows: TGTGCCAGCACCCCCAGACCCGATTTCCACGAGCAGTACTTC.